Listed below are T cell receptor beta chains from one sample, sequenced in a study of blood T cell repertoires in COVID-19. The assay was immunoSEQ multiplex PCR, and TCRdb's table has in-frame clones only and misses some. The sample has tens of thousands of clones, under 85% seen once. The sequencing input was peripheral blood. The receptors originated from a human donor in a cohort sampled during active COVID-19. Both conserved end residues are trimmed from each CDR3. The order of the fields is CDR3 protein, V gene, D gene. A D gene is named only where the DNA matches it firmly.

ASSLSNYGYT,TRBV28,-
ASSLARDSTMSLKNEQF,TRBV5-1,TRBD1
ASSVAGGSYEQY,TRBV6-6,TRBD2
ASSVRGGPVLKDEQY,TRBV27,-
ASSLVTSAYNEQF,TRBV28,TRBD2
ASSQDDRPWDEQY,TRBV4-3,-
ASSLDKLAASTDTQY,TRBV7-2,TRBD2
ASSDRSRTDTQY,TRBV10-1,-
ASSYGQGVRNQPQH,TRBV19,TRBD1
ASSWGGSSDETQY,TRBV11-3,TRBD2
ASTLGDETQY,TRBV2,-
ASRILNGQETQY,TRBV5-4,-
ASSIVQDSLLAQH,TRBV19,-
ASSKRTGSNNQPQH,TRBV5-6,-
ASSRFGEKLF,TRBV2,-
ASSMGQGGSYNSPLH,TRBV5-1,TRBD1
ASSYSGVDTEAF,TRBV6-6,-
ASSRAGGRSYEQY,TRBV5-6,-
ASSLVAGGPDTQY,TRBV7-9,TRBD2
AISPVLAGKETQY,TRBV10-3,TRBD2
ASSMYQGLAGPRGSYEQY,TRBV28,TRBD2
ASSPDGRGFTDTQY,TRBV18,TRBD2
ASSLTASYGYT,TRBV27,-
ASSRDNNFVGTEAF,TRBV18,-
ASSSRTGMETQY,TRBV27,TRBD1
ASSQGRALMDEKLF,TRBV3-1/TRBV3-2,-
ASSPGSGTVTEAF,TRBV7-9,TRBD1
ASSSGTENTEAF,TRBV5-1,TRBD1
ASRPTVTYEQY,TRBV6-5,-
ASRSGGYQPQH,TRBV19,-
ASRAGQSYGYT,TRBV6-5,TRBD1
ASSPRLLAGGPNEQF,TRBV18,TRBD2
ASRNFGRAAGELF,TRBV28,-
ASSLKGGPGQGKYEQY,TRBV27,TRBD1
ASSRGQENTEAF,TRBV5-1,-
ASSLTETNTEAF,TRBV7-2,-
ASSGETGYNQPQH,TRBV21-1,-
ASSVLAGGLSGELF,TRBV2,TRBD2
ASSEQQGFNTEAF,TRBV6-1,-
AWTAGSKSPLH,TRBV30,-
ASSPWGGGETQY,TRBV9,-
ASSLGGRTNEKLF,TRBV7-2,-
ASSLRRSSYEQY,TRBV7-2,-
ASSFRQPGYGYT,TRBV11-3,-
ATSDLSDLTDTQY,TRBV24-1,-
ASSLVRGGAFYEQY,TRBV7-2,TRBD2
ASRSRDRGPLYYEQY,TRBV11-2,TRBD1
ASSPLQGNTEAF,TRBV18,-
ASSYSVLNTEAF,TRBV5-4,-
ASSSQGESNQPQH,TRBV19,-
ASSVRDTFYGYT,TRBV2,-